These 29 T cell receptor beta chains originate from one sample sequenced in a study of cytotoxic CD8 clonotypes in ibrutinib-treated CLL. The assay was immunoSEQ multiplex PCR, and TCRdb's table has in-frame clones only and misses some. The sample consists of about 300,000 clones, 67% of them appearing once. The sample consisted of PBMCs, taken after 36 months of ibrutinib treatment. The receptors were gathered from a human donor with chronic lymphocytic leukemia.

This clone was observed a handful of times. V and J are TRBV7-2 and TRBJ1-4; D gene ambiguous. V dropped 5 bases and J dropped 8 bases, with 21 bases sitting between them. CDR1 SGHTA and CDR2 FQGNSA come from the germline V gene. CDR3 length equals 16 residues. In nucleotides, the CDR3 is TGTGCCAGCAGCGCCCGTCCGGAAAGGCATCGCGAAAAACTGTTTTTT. It encodes CASSARPERHREKLFF.

This clone was seen a few times. The CDR3 DNA reads as TGTGCCAGCAGTCCAGGACAGACTCTCTACGAGCAGTACTTC. Protein sequence: CASSPGQTLYEQYF. The rearrangement joins TRBV6-5 to TRBJ2-7, with D tentatively TRBD1 (6 bases). CDR3 length: 14 residues. The V gene lost 5 bases and the J gene lost 3 bases, with 14 bases spanning the gap. Germline V gives CDR1 MNHEY, CDR2 SVGAGI.

The chain is built from TRBV6-5 and TRBJ1-4, with a possible D match to TRBD1 (6 bases). Germline V lookup: CDR1 MNHEY, CDR2 SVGAGI. The length of the CDR3 is 16 residues. V was cut by 2 bases and J by 4 bases, with 14 bases left in between. The CDR3 DNA reads as TGTGCCAGCAGTTACGGGGGGGCAGGTCGTAATGAAAAACTGTTTTTT. It is translated as CASSYGGAGRNEKLFF.

This clone appeared a single time. The gene calls are TRBV5-1 and TRBJ1-2; TRBD1 agrees at 9 bases. Germline V gene data show CDR1 as SGHRS and CDR2 as YFSETQ. Trimming at V came to 4 bases and at J to 8 bases, leaving 18 bases not matched to a gene. The CDR3 is 17 residues long. The CDR3 DNA sequence: TGCGCCAGCAGCACAATCAGTCCGGGACAGGGATCGTGGGGCTACACCTTC. This translates into CASSTISPGQGSWGYTF. Looking up the rest from reference TRBV5-1 and TRBJ1-2 gives the full variable domain: KAGVTQTPRYLIKTRGQQVTLSCSPISGHRSVSWYQQTPGQGLQFLFEYFSETQRNKGNFPGRFSGRQFSNSRSEMNVSTLELGDSALYLCASSTISPGQGSWGYTFGSGTRLTVV.

The table lists this clone with a count of one. The rearrangement uses TRBV29-1 and TRBJ2-1; D perhaps matches TRBD1 (6 bases). Trimming took off 0 bases at V and 6 bases at J, with 9 bases between the two ends. This CDR3 is built from 13 residues. Germline V gene data show CDR1 as SQVTM and CDR2 as ANQGSEA. CDR3 bases: TGCAGCGTTGAAGAGGGGGCACCCAATGAGCAGTTCTTC. Its protein is CSVEEGAPNEQFF.

This clone was detected a few times. The CDR3 bases are TGTGCCAGCCAACAGGGTCGACATAGCAATCAGCCCCAGCATTTT. Amino acids: CASQQGRHSNQPQHF. The chain carries TRBV2 and TRBJ1-5; D possibly corresponds to TRBD1 (6 bases). Trimming pared 8 bases from V and 0 bases from J, leaving 14 bases between. The CDR3 has 15 residues. Germline lookup yields CDR1 SNHLY and CDR2 FYNNEI.

The V gene is TRBV7-3, the J gene TRBJ2-3; 9 bases match TRBD2. The J segment lost 7 bases and the V segment lost 5 bases, leaving 7 bases of the junction unmatched. This CDR3 spans 14 amino acids. Germline lookup yields CDR1 SGHTA and CDR2 FQGTGA. This chain's CDR3 is CASSERGAIHTQYF. The CDR3 nucleotides are TGTGCCAGCAGCGAGCGGGGGGCTATACATACGCAGTATTTT.

The J gene is TRBJ2-5, the V gene TRBV20-1; the D is unclear. Trimming removed 6 bases at V and 4 bases at J, with 9 bases between. CDR1 and CDR2 from the germline V gene are DFQATT and SNEGSKA (reference sequence). CDR3 size: 11 residues. The CDR3 DNA reads TGCAGTGCCCCCTTGGGAGAGACCCAGTACTTC. Protein: CSAPLGETQYF.

V and J are TRBV5-1 and TRBJ1-2, with D possibly TRBD1 on 5 matching bases. The ends were cut back, 6 bases at V and 8 bases at J, with 20 bases in the middle. This CDR3 contains 14 residues. Germline CDR1 and CDR2: SGHRS and YFSETQ. The CDR3 loop reads CASTPLGRGQGYTF. The CDR3 nucleotides are TGCGCCAGCACCCCCTTGGGGAGGGGCCAAGGCTACACCTTC.

This clone has a handful of counts. V gene TRBV7-8 combines with J gene TRBJ1-3; D gene uncertain. This CDR3 has 17 residues. Trimming pared 1 base from V and 0 bases from J, leaving 13 bases between. Per the germline V gene, CDR1 is SGHVS and CDR2 is FQNEAQ. The CDR3 region has the DNA TGTGCCAGCAGCTTAGTTCTCGGTCCCAGCTCTGGAAACACCATATATTTT. It specifies CASSLVLGPSSGNTIYF.

This clone was detected a few times. V and J are TRBV5-1 and TRBJ2-7; 8 bases map to TRBD1. Germline loops: CDR1 SGHRS, CDR2 YFSETQ. The CDR3 spans 15 residues. Trimming at V came to 0 bases and at J to 2 bases, leaving 4 bases not matched to a gene. CDR3 sequence reads: CASSLVGQGTYEQYF. DNA of the CDR3: TGCGCCAGCAGCTTGGTCGGACAGGGTACCTACGAGCAGTACTTC.

The V call is TRBV9, the J call TRBJ2-5, with D possibly matching TRBD1 (5 bases). Germline V lookup: CDR1 SGDLS, CDR2 YYNGEE. With 0 bases removed from V and 1 base from J, the gap between germline ends came to 10 bases. The CDR3 loop spans 15 amino acids. The CDR3 DNA reads as TGTGCCAGCAGCGTAGTTCCAGGGTCCCAAGAGACCCAGTACTTC. It yields the protein CASSVVPGSQETQYF.

The chain employs TRBV27 and TRBJ2-4; 13 bases map to TRBD2. The CDR3 consists of 16 residues. Unmatched junction bases numbered 8, after V lost 4 bases and J lost 8 bases. In germline, CDR1 is MNHEY, CDR2 SMNVEV (reference sequence). The CDR3, as DNA: TGTGCCAGCAGTTCCACGGGACTAGCGGGGATCGACATTCAGTACTTC. Translated, it gives CASSSTGLAGIDIQYF.

V is TRBV5-1 and J is TRBJ2-2, with 12 bases lining up with TRBD2. Germline V CDR1 and CDR2: SGHRS, YFSETQ. The trim removed 4 bases at V and 0 bases at J, leaving 4 bases unmatched. The CDR3 totals 17 residues. Written as DNA, the CDR3 is TGCGCCAGCAGCCTGACTAGCGGGGGCGCGAACACCGGGGAGCTGTTTTTT. This encodes CASSLTSGGANTGELFF.

V is TRBV28 and J is TRBJ1-1; D perhaps matches TRBD1 (6 bases). The CDR3 has 13 amino acids. Germline CDR1 MDHEN, CDR2 SYDVKM. V shed 5 bases and J shed 7 bases, with 14 bases lying between them. The CDR3: CASSLWTALEAFF. The CDR3 DNA reads as TGTGCCAGCAGTCTCTGGACAGCCCTTGAAGCTTTCTTT.

This chain connects TRBV5-1 to TRBJ2-7; D might be TRBD2 (5 bases). CDR3 length equals 16 residues. V was trimmed by 0 bases and J by 5 bases, leaving 18 bases between them. Germline CDR1 and CDR2: SGHRS and YFSETQ. The CDR3 sequence is CASSLVGSTGWDEQYF. Here the CDR3 DNA reads TGCGCCAGCAGCTTGGTAGGCAGTACGGGGTGGGACGAGCAGTACTTC.

The chain recombines TRBV29-1 with TRBJ2-7, with TRBD2 matching over 7 bases. Per the germline V gene, CDR1 is SQVTM and CDR2 is ANQGSEA. Trimming at V came to 0 bases and at J to 6 bases, leaving 8 bases not matched to a gene. The CDR3 is 14 residues long. The DNA of the CDR3 is TGCAGCGTTGAAGACCCGGGGAGGGGAGGCGAGCAGTACTTC. Its translation is CSVEDPGRGGEQYF.

The V gene is TRBV6-5, the J gene TRBJ2-3, with TRBD2 matching over 7 bases. The CDR3 has 16 amino acids. With 4 bases clipped from V and 5 bases from J, the junction kept 12 bases outside the gene matches. Per the germline V gene, CDR1 is MNHEY and CDR2 is SVGAGI. The CDR3 reads CASSSPSGGVGDTQYF. Written as DNA, the CDR3 is TGTGCCAGCAGTTCCCCTTCTGGGGGGGTTGGAGATACGCAGTATTTT.

The gene calls are TRBV4-3 and TRBJ1-2; possibly TRBD1 for D (5 bases). Germline CDR1 reads LGHNA; CDR2 reads YSLEER. The ends were cut back, 1 base at V and 0 bases at J, with 12 bases in the middle. The CDR3 runs to 16 residues. CDR3 region: CASSQGGLKTNYGYTF. The CDR3 bases are TGCGCCAGCAGCCAAGGGGGACTGAAGACTAACTATGGCTACACCTTC.

The genes are TRBV29-1 and TRBJ2-7; 7 nucleotides line up with TRBD1. Germline lookup yields CDR1 SQVTM and CDR2 ANQGSEA. The V and J ends lost 6 bases and 2 bases, in that order; junction bases with no gene match: 7. The CDR3 is 13 amino acids. The CDR3 reads CSVTIGTAYEQYF. DNA of the CDR3: TGCAGCGTCACTATCGGGACAGCCTACGAGCAGTACTTC.

This clone is a singleton in its sample. The chain links TRBV15 to TRBJ1-4; TRBD1 is a possible D gene (5 bases). Trimming took off 1 base at V and 14 bases at J, with 14 bases between the two ends. From germline, CDR1 is LNHNV and CDR2 YYDKDF (reference sequence). CDR3 length: 13 amino acids. The CDR3 protein is CATSRVGDPVLFF. Here the CDR3 DNA reads TGTGCCACCAGCAGAGTCGGGGACCCAGTGCTGTTTTTT.

V is TRBV2 and J is TRBJ2-7; 11 bases are shared with TRBD2. CDR3 length equals 15 residues. Looked up from germline, CDR1 is SNHLY and CDR2 is FYNNEI. The junction had 3 bases not matched to a gene; V was cut back by 5 bases and J by 0 bases. The CDR3 loop is CASSLLAGDSYEQYF. DNA of the CDR3: TGTGCCAGCAGTTTACTAGCGGGGGACTCCTACGAGCAGTACTTC.

The rearrangement joins TRBV7-2 to TRBJ2-2; D call uncertain. The CDR3 spans 16 residues. CDR1 and CDR2 from the germline V gene are SGHTA and FQGNSA. The germline V and J ends were trimmed by 0 bases and 2 bases, with 10 bases remaining between them. CDR3 loop: CASSLASTANTGELFF. CDR3 sequence (DNA): TGTGCCAGCAGCTTAGCGTCAACAGCAAACACCGGGGAGCTGTTTTTT.

This chain uses TRBV19 with TRBJ1-5, with D possibly being TRBD1 (6 bases). Per germline, CDR1 LNHDA and CDR2 SQIVND (reference sequence). The CDR3 is 15 residues long. V lost 5 bases, J lost 2 bases, and 13 bases lay in between. CDR3 in amino acids: CASSSSGAGNQPQHF. CDR3 nucleotides: TGTGCCAGTAGTTCCTCAGGGGCCGGCAATCAGCCCCAGCATTTT.

This chain links TRBV7-6 with TRBJ1-1; D is possibly TRBD1 (5 bases). From germline, CDR1 is SGHVS and CDR2 FNYEAQ. This CDR3 has 15 amino acids. V lost 6 bases, J lost 2 bases, and 16 bases lay in between. CDR3 nucleotides: TGTGCCAGCAGTCAAGGGGAGCACGTTAACACTGAAGCTTTCTTT. As protein: CASSQGEHVNTEAFF.

CDR3 in amino acids: CASSLVGTSYNEQFF. The CDR3 coding sequence is TGCGCCAGCAGCTTGGTAGGGACCTCCTACAATGAGCAGTTCTTC. The V gene is TRBV5-1, the J gene TRBJ2-1; D possibly matches TRBD1 or TRBD2 (5 bases each). The CDR3 is 15 residues long. Germline V gene sequence: CDR1 SGHRS, CDR2 YFSETQ. The V end lost 0 bases, the J end lost 0 bases, and 7 bases lay between the germline ends.

This clone was counted only a few times. V is TRBV5-1 and J is TRBJ2-7, with D possibly TRBD1 on 5 matching bases. CDR1 is SGHRS and CDR2 is YFSETQ in the germline V gene. The V and J ends lost 2 bases and 0 bases respectively, with 21 bases between them. The CDR3 loop spans 18 amino acids. The DNA for the CDR3 is TGCGCCAGCAGCTTCCGCCCCCCGACAGTTTTGATCTCCTACGAGCAGTACTTC. Translated, it gives CASSFRPPTVLISYEQYF.

The CDR3 protein is CASSPLLYGYTF. The CDR3 DNA sequence: TGTGCCAGCAGCCCCCTTTTATATGGCTACACCTTC. V and J are TRBV6-1 and TRBJ1-2; D is unclear. The length of the CDR3 is 12 residues. Deletions cut 6 bases from V and 5 bases from J, with 10 bases between. Per germline, CDR1 MNHNS and CDR2 SASEGT.

The CDR3 coding sequence is TGTGCCAGCAGAGGACAGTGGGAGCACACCATATATTTT. Its protein product is CASRGQWEHTIYF. The rearrangement links TRBV9 to TRBJ1-3; a weak D match, TRBD1 (6 bases). CDR1 is SGDLS, CDR2 YYNGEE, per germline. This CDR3 contains 13 residues. Trimming left V 5 bases short and J 8 bases short, with 14 bases between.